The clone carrying this T cell receptor (beta chain) was counted between two and nine times. Its antigen is not known. This specimen belongs to a study of cytomegalovirus exposure and HLA in healthy donors. General study points: Across donors, presence/absence analyses took sequencing depth to be roughly uniform.

Germline CDR1 and CDR2: SGDLS and YYNGEE. The CDR3 sequence is 14 residues long. Trimming stripped 4 bases from V and 1 base from J, with 11 bases between. Amplification used 60 Vbeta primers and 13 Jbeta primers. Assay used: immunoSEQ multiplex PCR; TCRdb lists only in-frame clones, some missing. The profile covers about 98,000 clones, with under 75% appearing a single time and 0.95% to 1.5% taken by the ten largest. The chain has TRBV9 and TRBJ1-1; D might be TRBD1 (6 bases). The source of this sequence is a female donor in good health and CMV-seronegative. The material sequenced was PBMCs. CDR3 sequence (DNA): TGTGCCAGCAGCTTAGGACAGTCGAACACTGAAGCTTTCTTT. Its protein product is CASSLGQSNTEAFF.